This paragraph covers one TCR beta chain sequence. The antigen it binds to is not known. No quality values exist for individual bases; no much larger clone is one base distant. The library was prepared using the immunoSEQ multiplex PCR assay. Sequencing of the T-cell receptor beta chain repertoire was carried out together with a 770-gene immune expression panel. TCRdb mirrors the immuneACCESS table, restricted to in-frame sequences. Some clones are absent from its copies; in checked studies, under half trace to an unresolved V gene, and the reason for the others is unknown. This sample is represented by 13,000 to 15,000 clones; around four fifths of them were singletons. The top ten hold 7.5% to 9.5% of the sample. The data were obtained in a study of brain metastases from non-small cell lung cancer (dated by TCRdb to about 2019). Broadly, across the study: In non-small-cell lung cancer patients, the researchers characterized the immune microenvironment of brain metastases and primary tumors that had been resected as matched pairs.

Points the paper makes about the study in general: T-cell infiltration was lower in brain metastases than in primary tumors (P < 0.001). Compared with the matched primary tumors, T-cell clones appeared to be expanded in approximately 63% of brain metastases. Paired brain metastases and primary tumors largely shared TCR repertoires, although T-cell densities in the metastases were sparse.

A cohort of about 39 patients with surgically resected non-small-cell lung cancer, for whom both primary tumor and brain metastasis specimens were available, was included. Archival formalin-fixed, paraffin-embedded tissues were used as the tumor specimens. The clonotype comes from a donor aged 40 or over with non-small cell lung cancer. Sequenced material: primary lung tumor tissue. This specimen's cell subset or site label, interpreted: primary lung tumor paired with brain metastasis.

The DNA is as follows: TGTGCCAGCAGCCGACACAGGGGGTACGAGCAGTACTTC. Translated, this gives CASSRHRGYEQYF. Rearrangement joined TRBV6-5 to TRBJ2-7; 8 central nucleotides agree with TRBD1. The CDR3, cysteine through phenylalanine, is 13 amino acids long. The DNA shown is the 39-base CDR3, in frame from base 1. The germline V and J ends show losses of 6 bases and 4 bases respectively, and no gene match explains 5 bases of the junction. In the germline V gene, CDR1 corresponds to MNHEY and CDR2 to SVGAGI.